This passage covers 2 T cell receptor beta chains from one sample sequenced in a study of T cells in Graves' hyperthyroidism and ophthalmopathy. Amplification of TCR beta CDR3 regions used RNA as the template. HTBI primers were used for first-round RT-PCR of the TCR CDR3. MiXCR was run by TCRdb on the multiplex PCR reads, yielding one entry per CDR3 protein. Among 500,000 to 650,000 distinct CDR3 sequences listed, under 20% were seen once. Sequencing used blood. The origin of the receptors is a woman aged 18-29 years with Graves' ophthalmopathy.

This clonotype was seen repeatedly, ten times or more. The V and J genes are TRBV18 and TRBJ2-5; D is perhaps TRBD1 (6 bases). Germline V lookup: CDR1 KGHSH, CDR2 LQKENI. The length of the CDR3 is 14 residues. V was clipped by 3 bases and J by 3 bases, with 11 bases between them. The CDR3 bases are TGTGCCAGCTCACCCGTCTCAGGGGAAGAGACCCAGTACTTC. Protein product: CASSPVSGEETQYF.

The J gene is TRBJ2-5, the V gene TRBV6-1; a possible D gene is TRBD2 (5 bases). The CDR3 is 13 residues long. Germline V CDR1 and CDR2: MNHNS, SASEGT. The ends were cut back, 6 bases at V and 3 bases at J, with 11 bases in the middle. The CDR3 nucleotides read TGTGCCAGCAGATTCGGGGTTAAAGAGACCCAGTACTTC. This sequence encodes CASRFGVKETQYF.